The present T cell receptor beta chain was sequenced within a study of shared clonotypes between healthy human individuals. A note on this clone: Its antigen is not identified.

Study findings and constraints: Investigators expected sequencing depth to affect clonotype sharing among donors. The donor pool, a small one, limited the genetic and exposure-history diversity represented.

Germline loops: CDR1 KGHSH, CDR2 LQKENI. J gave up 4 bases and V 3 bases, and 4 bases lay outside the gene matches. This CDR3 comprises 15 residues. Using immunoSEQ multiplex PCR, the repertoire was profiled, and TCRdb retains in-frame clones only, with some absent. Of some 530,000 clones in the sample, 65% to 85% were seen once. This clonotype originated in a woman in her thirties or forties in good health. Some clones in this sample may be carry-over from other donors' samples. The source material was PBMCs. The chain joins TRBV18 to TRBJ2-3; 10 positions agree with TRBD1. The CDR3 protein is CASSPRQGAADTQYF. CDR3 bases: TGTGCCAGCTCACCCCGACAGGGGGCCGCAGATACGCAGTATTTT.